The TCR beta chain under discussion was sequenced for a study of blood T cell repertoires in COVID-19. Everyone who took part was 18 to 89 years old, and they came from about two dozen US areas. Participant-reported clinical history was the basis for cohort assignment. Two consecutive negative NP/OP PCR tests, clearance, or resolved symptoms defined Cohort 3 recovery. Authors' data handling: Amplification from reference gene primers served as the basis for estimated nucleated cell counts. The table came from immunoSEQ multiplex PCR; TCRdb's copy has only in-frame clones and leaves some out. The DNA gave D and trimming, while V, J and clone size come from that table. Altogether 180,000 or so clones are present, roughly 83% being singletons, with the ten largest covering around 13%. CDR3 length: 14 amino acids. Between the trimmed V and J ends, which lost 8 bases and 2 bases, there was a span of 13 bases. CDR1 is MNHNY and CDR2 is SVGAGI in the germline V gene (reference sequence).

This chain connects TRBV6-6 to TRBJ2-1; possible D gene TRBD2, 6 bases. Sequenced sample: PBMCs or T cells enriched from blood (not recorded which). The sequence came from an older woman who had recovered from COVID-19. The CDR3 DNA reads TGTGCCAGCTCCCCGAGGAGGGCCTACAATGAGCAGTTCTTC. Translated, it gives CASSPRRAYNEQFF.